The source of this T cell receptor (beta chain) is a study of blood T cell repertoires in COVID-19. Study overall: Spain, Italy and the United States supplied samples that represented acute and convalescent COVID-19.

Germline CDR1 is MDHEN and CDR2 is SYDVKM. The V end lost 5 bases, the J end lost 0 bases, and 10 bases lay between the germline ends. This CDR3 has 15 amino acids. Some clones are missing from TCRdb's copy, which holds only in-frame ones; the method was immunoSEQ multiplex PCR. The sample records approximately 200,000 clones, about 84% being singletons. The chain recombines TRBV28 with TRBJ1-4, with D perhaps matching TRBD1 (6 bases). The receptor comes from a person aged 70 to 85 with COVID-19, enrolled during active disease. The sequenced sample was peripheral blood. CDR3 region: CASSPGHPTNEKLFF. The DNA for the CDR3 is TGTGCCAGCAGTCCGGGACACCCAACTAATGAAAAACTGTTTTTT.